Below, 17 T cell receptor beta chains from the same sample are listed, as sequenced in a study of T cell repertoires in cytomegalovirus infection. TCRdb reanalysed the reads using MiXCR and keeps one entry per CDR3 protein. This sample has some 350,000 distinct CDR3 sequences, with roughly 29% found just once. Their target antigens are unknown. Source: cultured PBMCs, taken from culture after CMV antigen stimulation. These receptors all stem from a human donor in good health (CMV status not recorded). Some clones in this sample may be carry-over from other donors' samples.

CDR3 nucleotides: TGCGCCAGCAGCCAAGACCTTGGGACAGGGAAGCAGCCCCAGCATTTT. Translation: CASSQDLGTGKQPQHF. The V and J genes are TRBV4-1 and TRBJ1-5; TRBD1 matches 9 bases. V lost 0 bases to trimming and J lost 7 bases; unmatched junction nucleotides: 7. This CDR3 region has 16 residues. Germline-derived CDR1 and CDR2 are MGHRA and YSYEKL.

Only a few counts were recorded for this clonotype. This CDR3 is CSATRDLRTDTQYF. DNA for the CDR3: TGCAGTGCTACAAGGGACCTTCGCACAGATACGCAGTATTTT. The rearrangement uses TRBV20-1 and TRBJ2-3; perhaps D is TRBD1 or TRBD2 (5 bases each). CDR3 length equals 14 residues. Germline values: CDR1 DFQATT, CDR2 SNEGSKA (reference sequence). Trimming pared 4 bases from V and 1 base from J, leaving 12 bases between.

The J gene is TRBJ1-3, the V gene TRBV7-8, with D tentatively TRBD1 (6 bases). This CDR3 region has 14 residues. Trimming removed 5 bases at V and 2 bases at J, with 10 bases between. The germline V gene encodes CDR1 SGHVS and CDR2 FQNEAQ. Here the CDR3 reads CASSHTGTGNTIYF. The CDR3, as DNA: TGTGCCAGCAGCCACACAGGGACTGGAAACACCATATATTTT.

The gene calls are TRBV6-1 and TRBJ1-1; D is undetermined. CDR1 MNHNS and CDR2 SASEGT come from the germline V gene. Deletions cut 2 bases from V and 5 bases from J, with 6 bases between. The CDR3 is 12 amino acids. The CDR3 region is CASSEWPTEAFF. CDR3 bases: TGTGCCAGCAGTGAATGGCCGACTGAAGCTTTCTTT.

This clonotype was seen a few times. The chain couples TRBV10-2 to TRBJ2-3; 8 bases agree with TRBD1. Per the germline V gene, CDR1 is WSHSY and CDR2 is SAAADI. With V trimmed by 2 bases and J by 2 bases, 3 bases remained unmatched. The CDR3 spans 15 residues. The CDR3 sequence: CASSEGQGATDTQYF. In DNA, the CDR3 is TGCGCCAGCAGTGAGGGACAGGGAGCCACAGATACGCAGTATTTT.

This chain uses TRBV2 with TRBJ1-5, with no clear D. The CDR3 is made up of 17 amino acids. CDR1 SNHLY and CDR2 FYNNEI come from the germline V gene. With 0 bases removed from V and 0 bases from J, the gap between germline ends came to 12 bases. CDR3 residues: CASSEASTDYSNQPQHF. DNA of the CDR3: TGTGCCAGCAGTGAAGCAAGCACAGATTATAGCAATCAGCCCCAGCATTTT.

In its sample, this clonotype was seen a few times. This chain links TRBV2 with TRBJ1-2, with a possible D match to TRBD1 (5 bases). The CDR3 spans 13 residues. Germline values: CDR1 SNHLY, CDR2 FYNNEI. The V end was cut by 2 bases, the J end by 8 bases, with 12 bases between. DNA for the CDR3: TGTGCCAGCAGTGAATCTGGGGGGGTCGGCTACACCTTC. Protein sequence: CASSESGGVGYTF. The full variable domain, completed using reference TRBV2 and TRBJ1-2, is EPEVTQTPSHQVTQMGQEVILRCVPISNHLYFYWYRQILGQKVEFLVSFYNNEISEKSEIFDDQFSVERPDGSNFTLKIRSTKLEDSAMYFCASSESGGVGYTFGSGTRLTVV.

Here the CDR3 DNA reads TGTGCCAGCAGCGTGAGCCGGGGATTCGGAAACACCATATATTTT. Protein sequence: CASSVSRGFGNTIYF. The gene calls are TRBV7-9 and TRBJ1-3, with D unresolved. Trimming removed 5 bases at V and 4 bases at J, with 15 bases between. Germline V gene data show CDR1 as SEHNR and CDR2 as FQNEAQ (reference sequence). CDR3 length: 15 amino acids.

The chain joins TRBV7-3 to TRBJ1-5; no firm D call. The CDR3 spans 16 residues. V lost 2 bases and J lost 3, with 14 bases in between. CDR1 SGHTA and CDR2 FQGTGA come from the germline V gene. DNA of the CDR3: TGTGCCAGCAGCTTACCCCGGGCCAGATACAATCAGCCCCAGCATTTT. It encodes CASSLPRARYNQPQHF.

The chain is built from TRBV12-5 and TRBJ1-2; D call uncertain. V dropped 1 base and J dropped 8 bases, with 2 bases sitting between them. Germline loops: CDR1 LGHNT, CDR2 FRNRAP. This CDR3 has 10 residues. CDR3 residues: CASGLDGYTF. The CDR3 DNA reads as TGTGCTAGTGGTTTGGACGGCTACACCTTC. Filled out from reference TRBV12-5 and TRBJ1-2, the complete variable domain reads DARVTQTPRHKVTEMGQEVTMRCQPILGHNTVFWYRQTMMQGLELLAYFRNRAPLDDSGMPKDRFSAEMPDATLATLKIQPSEPRDSAVYFCASGLDGYTFGSGTRLTVV.

The CDR3 sequence: CASRESGTPGDQPQHF. CDR3 coding DNA: TGTGCCAGCAGGGAGTCCGGGACCCCAGGAGATCAGCCCCAGCATTTT. The chain joins TRBV28 to TRBJ1-5; weak D call: TRBD1 (5 bases). The germline V and J ends were trimmed by 6 bases and 5 bases, with 20 bases remaining between them. This CDR3 spans 16 amino acids. From germline, CDR1 is MDHEN and CDR2 SYDVKM.

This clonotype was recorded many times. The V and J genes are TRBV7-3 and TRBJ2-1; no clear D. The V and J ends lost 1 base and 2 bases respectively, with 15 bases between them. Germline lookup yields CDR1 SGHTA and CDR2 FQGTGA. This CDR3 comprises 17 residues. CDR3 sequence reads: CASSLIKSPPPYNEQFF. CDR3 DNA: TGTGCCAGCAGCTTAATAAAATCACCTCCGCCCTACAATGAGCAGTTCTTC.

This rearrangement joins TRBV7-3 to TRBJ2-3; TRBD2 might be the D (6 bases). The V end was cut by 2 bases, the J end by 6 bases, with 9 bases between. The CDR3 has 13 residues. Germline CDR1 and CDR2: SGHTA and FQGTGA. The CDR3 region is CASSLAGPDTQYF. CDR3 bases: TGTGCCAGCAGCTTAGCGGGACCGGATACGCAGTATTTT.

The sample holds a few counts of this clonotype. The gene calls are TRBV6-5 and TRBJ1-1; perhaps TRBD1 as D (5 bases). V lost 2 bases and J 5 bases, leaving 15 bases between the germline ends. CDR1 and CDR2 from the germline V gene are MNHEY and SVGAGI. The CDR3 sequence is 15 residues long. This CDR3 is CASSYGSLGLTEAFF. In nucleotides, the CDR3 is TGTGCCAGCAGTTACGGATCCTTGGGACTAACTGAAGCTTTCTTT.

The CDR3 loop is CAIKNTGELFF. In DNA form, the CDR3 reads TGTGCCATCAAGAACACCGGGGAGCTGTTTTTT. The rearrangement links TRBV10-3 to TRBJ2-2; D remains unclear. The V end lost 7 bases, the J end lost 1 base, and 1 base lay between the germline ends. Germline CDR1 is ENHRY and CDR2 is SYGVKD. This CDR3 has 11 residues.

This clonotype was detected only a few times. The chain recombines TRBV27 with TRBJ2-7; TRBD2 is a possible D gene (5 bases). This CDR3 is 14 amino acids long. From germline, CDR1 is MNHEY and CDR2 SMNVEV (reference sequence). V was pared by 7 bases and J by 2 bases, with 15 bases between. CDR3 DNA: TGTGCCAGCACCGGAAGCGGTTACCCCTACGAGCAGTACTTC. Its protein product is CASTGSGYPYEQYF.

The CDR3 DNA follows: TGTGCCAGTAGCGGACGGCGAAGCAATGAAAAACTGTTTTTT. This sequence encodes CASSGRRSNEKLFF. The chain joins TRBV19 to TRBJ1-4; D is undetermined. Germline-derived CDR1 and CDR2 are LNHDA and SQIVND (reference sequence). Trimming removed 6 bases from V and 5 bases from J, with 13 bases in between. The CDR3 totals 14 residues.